One and the same sample provided the 27 T cell receptor beta chains below, sequenced in a study of beta chain features in type 1 diabetes. Expressed TCRB transcripts were sequenced, since all the RNA that had been isolated was reverse transcribed. Clones were sequenced by immunoSEQ multiplex PCR, and TCRdb holds only the in-frame ones, with some missing. This sample carries under 250,000 clones, around an eighth of them seen once, and the ten largest clones take more than 0.02%. The sequenced sample was naive CD4+ T cells from blood. The receptors originated from a woman aged 40 to 50 in good health.

V is TRBV9 and J is TRBJ2-3; D not resolved. CDR3 size: 12 residues. The ends were cut back, 3 bases at V and 5 bases at J, with 7 bases in the middle. Germline V lookup: CDR1 SGDLS, CDR2 YYNGEE. CDR3 bases: TGTGCCAGCAGCGCGTACGGAGATACGCAGTATTTT. Protein product: CASSAYGDTQYF.

The genes are TRBV21-1 and TRBJ1-4. TRBV21-1 counts as a pseudogene. The CDR3 covers 16 residues. In DNA form, the CDR3 reads TGTGCCAGCAGCCCTGGGGCAGGGAGGACTAATGAAAAACTGTTTTTT. Its translation is CASSPGAGRTNEKLFF.

The chain combines TRBV28 with TRBJ2-7; D might be TRBD1 (6 bases). The germline V gene has CDR1 MDHEN and CDR2 SYDVKM. Trimming left V 6 bases short and J 3 bases short, with 18 bases between. The CDR3 length is 15 residues. CDR3 DNA sequence: TGTGCCAGCAGCTCACATACAGGGACCGGCTACGAGCAGTACTTC. The encoded protein is CASSSHTGTGYEQYF.

This clone showed up many times. V usage is TRBV23-1 and J usage is TRBJ2-2; the D gene is possibly TRBD2 (5 bases). TRBV23-1 is an open reading frame whose function is uncertain. The CDR3 runs to 16 residues. V dropped 0 bases and J dropped 0 bases, with 8 bases sitting between them. CDR3 nucleotide sequence: TGCGCCAGCAGTCAATCCCGGGGTCCGAACACCGGGGAGCTGTTTTTT. Translation: CASSQSRGPNTGELFF.

This clone showed up just a few times. The chain has TRBV29-1 and TRBJ1-4; D is perhaps TRBD1 (6 bases). The germline gives CDR1 SQVTM, CDR2 ANQGSEA. This CDR3 has 12 residues. The V and J ends lost 7 bases and 8 bases respectively, with 14 bases between them. CDR3 loop: CSGGQGQEKLFF. The CDR3 DNA reads TGCAGCGGGGGGCAGGGTCAGGAAAAACTGTTTTTT.

V and J are TRBV19 and TRBJ1-1; tentative D call: TRBD1 (6 bases). The CDR3 loop spans 16 amino acids. Germline CDR1 LNHDA, CDR2 SQIVND (reference sequence). Deletions cut 2 bases from V and 5 bases from J, with 18 bases between. The CDR3 loop is CASSIPLTTGGTEAFF. Here the CDR3 DNA reads TGTGCCAGTAGTATACCTCTGACGACAGGTGGGACTGAAGCTTTCTTT.

This clone occurred a few times. V is TRBV15 and J is TRBJ2-3; TRBD2 matches 12 bases. Trimming took 0 bases from V and 5 from J; bases not matched to a gene: 18. The CDR3 is 21 amino acids. Germline CDR1 and CDR2: LNHNV and YYDKDF (reference sequence). CDR3 region: CATSRDPPTSGRTRAIDTQYF. The CDR3, as DNA: TGTGCCACCAGCAGAGATCCTCCGACTAGCGGGAGAACCCGGGCGATAGATACGCAGTATTTT. Full variable domain (missing parts from reference TRBV15 and TRBJ2-3): DAMVIQNPRYQVTQFGKPVTLSCSQTLNHNVMYWYQQKSSQAPKLLFHYYDKDFNNEADTPDNFQSRRPNTSFCFLDIRSPGLGDTAMYLCATSRDPPTSGRTRAIDTQYFGPGTRLTVL.

This sequence joins TRBV6-5 and TRBJ1-1, with 7 bases fitting TRBD1. Losses at the gene ends were 0 bases for V and 3 bases for J; bases not matched to a gene: 7. In germline, CDR1 is MNHEY, CDR2 SVGAGI. The CDR3 length is 16 residues. In DNA, the CDR3 is TGTGCCAGCAGTTACTCGACAGGGATAAGGGACACTGAAGCTTTCTTT. The encoded protein is CASSYSTGIRDTEAFF.

This clone was seen a handful of times. The V and J genes are TRBV5-1 and TRBJ1-3; D is perhaps TRBD1 (5 bases). With 4 bases removed from V and 0 bases from J, the gap between germline ends came to 14 bases. The CDR3 is made up of 16 amino acids. Germline V gene lookup returns CDR1 SGHRS and CDR2 YFSETQ. The CDR3: CASSGGGRTSGNTIYF. The CDR3 DNA reads as TGCGCCAGCAGCGGGGGAGGACGGACCTCTGGAAACACCATATATTTT.

The V call is TRBV11-2, the J call TRBJ2-7; D possibly corresponds to TRBD1 (6 bases). The CDR3 is 13 amino acids. In germline, CDR1 is SGHAT, CDR2 FQNNGV. Trimming shortened V by 3 bases and J by 5 bases, and 11 bases separated the two germline ends. The CDR3 sequence: CASSFDRSNEQYF. The CDR3 DNA reads TGTGCCAGCAGCTTCGACAGGAGTAACGAGCAGTACTTC.

This rearrangement joins TRBV5-1 to TRBJ2-7, with 7 bases matching TRBD1. CDR3 size: 15 residues. The V segment lost 4 bases and the J segment 2 bases; nucleotides outside the gene matches: 9. Germline values: CDR1 SGHRS, CDR2 YFSETQ. For the CDR3, the DNA is TGCGCCAGCAGCCCGACAGGGATAGGGGCCTACGAGCAGTACTTC. Translating gives CASSPTGIGAYEQYF.

This clone was observed a few times. This chain connects TRBV6-6 to TRBJ2-5, with 10 bases aligning to TRBD2. The CDR3 runs 14 residues. With V trimmed by 5 bases and J by 5 bases, 5 bases remained unmatched. Germline V gene lookup returns CDR1 MNHNY and CDR2 SVGAGI (reference sequence). CDR3 sequence: CASSQRGGPETQYF. CDR3 DNA: TGTGCCAGCAGTCAGCGGGGGGGCCCGGAGACCCAGTACTTC.

The gene calls are TRBV5-1 and TRBJ2-3, with D perhaps TRBD2 (6 bases). The ends were cut back, 6 bases at V and 0 bases at J, with 20 bases in the middle. This CDR3 spans 17 amino acids. CDR1 SGHRS and CDR2 YFSETQ come from the germline V gene. The CDR3 nucleotides are TGCGCCAGCAACCTGGGGTCTGCGGGGACTAGCACAGATACGCAGTATTTT. Translating it yields CASNLGSAGTSTDTQYF.

This clone was counted between two and nine times. The chain recombines TRBV2 with TRBJ1-1; D possibly corresponds to TRBD1 (6 bases). Germline V lookup: CDR1 SNHLY, CDR2 FYNNEI. Trimming left V 4 bases short and J 11 bases short, with 14 bases between. The CDR3 has 12 amino acids. This chain's CDR3 is CASSGAGVSAFF. For the CDR3, the DNA is TGTGCCAGCAGTGGGGCAGGGGTTTCGGCTTTCTTT.

This chain uses TRBV5-1 with TRBJ2-7; 12 nucleotides align to TRBD2. The CDR3 runs 15 residues. V was pared by 3 bases and J by 2 bases, with 3 bases of the junction left unmatched. The germline V gene has CDR1 SGHRS and CDR2 YFSETQ. CDR3 residues: CASSSGLAGTYEQYF. CDR3 in DNA: TGCGCCAGCAGCTCCGGACTAGCGGGGACCTACGAGCAGTACTTC. Using reference TRBV5-1 and TRBJ2-7 for the parts outside the CDR3, the full variable domain is KAGVTQTPRYLIKTRGQQVTLSCSPISGHRSVSWYQQTPGQGLQFLFEYFSETQRNKGNFPGRFSGRQFSNSRSEMNVSTLELGDSALYLCASSSGLAGTYEQYFGPGTRLTVT.

This clone has a handful of counts. V usage is TRBV5-4 and J usage is TRBJ2-4; TRBD2 matches 9 bases. The germline gives CDR1 SGHNT, CDR2 YYREEE (reference sequence). The CDR3 consists of 17 residues. V gave up 0 bases and J gave up 2 bases; unmatched junction bases: 6. Here the CDR3 reads CASSLGRTSASKNIQYF. The CDR3 DNA reads as TGTGCCAGCAGCTTGGGGCGGACTAGCGCGTCCAAAAACATTCAGTACTTC.

This clone has a handful of counts. The chain employs TRBV5-1 and TRBJ2-5; no reliable D call. Deletions cut 7 bases from V and 5 bases from J, with 18 bases between. Germline V gives CDR1 SGHRS, CDR2 YFSETQ. This CDR3 region has 14 residues. CDR3 protein: CASGSGDPWETQYF. The CDR3 nucleotides read TGCGCCAGCGGCTCAGGTGACCCATGGGAGACCCAGTACTTC.

The chain links TRBV4-1 to TRBJ1-2; 11 bases line up with TRBD1. CDR1 and CDR2 (germline): MGHRA, YSYEKL. This CDR3 comprises 15 residues. V dropped 6 bases and J dropped 4; count of bases not matched to a gene: 7. This chain's CDR3 is CASRNPGTGGYGYTF. DNA for the CDR3: TGCGCCAGCAGGAATCCCGGGACAGGGGGCTATGGCTACACCTTC.

This clone was seen a handful of times. This chain connects TRBV10-2 to TRBJ1-3; 7 positions match TRBD1. V shed 2 bases, J shed 4 bases, and the junction held 11 bases outside the gene matches. The CDR3 loop spans 17 amino acids. Germline CDR1 is WSHSY and CDR2 is SAAADI. CDR3 DNA: TGCGCCAGCAGTGAGGCTACAGGGGCTTCGTCCGGAAACACCATATATTTT. Translated, it gives CASSEATGASSGNTIYF.

A few counts support this clone. The rearrangement joins TRBV7-9 to TRBJ2-3, with D unclear. Germline loops: CDR1 SEHNR, CDR2 FQNEAQ (reference sequence). The CDR3 has 12 residues. V lost 5 bases, J lost 6 bases, and 9 bases lay in between. In DNA form, the CDR3 reads TGTGCCAGCAGCCAAATCGCGGATACGCAGTATTTT. It yields the protein CASSQIADTQYF.

The chain joins TRBV5-8 to TRBJ1-2; a weak D match, TRBD1 (5 bases). Germline loops: CDR1 SGHTS, CDR2 YDEGEE. V lost 4 bases, J lost 3 bases, and 13 bases lay in between. CDR3 length: 14 amino acids. The CDR3 region is CASSRTPSYYGYTF. The CDR3 nucleotides read TGTGCCAGCAGCCGGACACCATCGTACTATGGCTACACCTTC.

The rearrangement links TRBV5-1 to TRBJ1-5; D is possibly TRBD1 (6 bases). The germline V gene encodes CDR1 SGHRS and CDR2 YFSETQ. This CDR3 has 17 residues. V lost 4 bases and J lost 9, with 26 bases in between. The CDR3 nucleotides read TGCGCCAGCAGCAGACAACGGGGGGCCTCGCGGGGGCTGCCCCAGCATTTT. Its translation: CASSRQRGASRGLPQHF. Full variable domain (outside the CDR3, taken from reference TRBV5-1 and TRBJ1-5): KAGVTQTPRYLIKTRGQQVTLSCSPISGHRSVSWYQQTPGQGLQFLFEYFSETQRNKGNFPGRFSGRQFSNSRSEMNVSTLELGDSALYLCASSRQRGASRGLPQHFGDGTRLSIL.

This clone showed up just a few times. The chain uses TRBV27 and TRBJ1-1, with 9 nucleotides matching TRBD1. Germline V lookup: CDR1 MNHEY, CDR2 SMNVEV (reference sequence). The CDR3 has 16 residues. V lost 5 bases, J lost 1 base, and 8 bases stayed unmatched. CDR3 region: CASSLKPGQGNTEAFF. CDR3 coding DNA: TGTGCCAGCAGTCTTAAGCCGGGACAGGGGAACACTGAAGCTTTCTTT.

Only a few counts were recorded for this clone. The V call is TRBV29-1, the J call TRBJ2-1, with 14 nucleotides matching TRBD2. From germline, CDR1 is SQVTM and CDR2 ANQGSEA. V lost 6 bases, J lost 7 bases, and 11 bases stayed unmatched. This CDR3 has 16 amino acids. CDR3 sequence: CSVVRLAGGIGNEQFF. CDR3 DNA: TGCAGCGTCGTCCGACTAGCGGGGGGGATAGGTAATGAGCAGTTCTTC.

V and J are TRBV4-3 and TRBJ2-7; weak D call: TRBD1 (6 bases). V was shortened by 5 bases and J by 3 bases, with 14 bases between the two germline ends. Germline-derived CDR1 and CDR2 are LGHNA and YSLEER. The CDR3 sequence is 14 residues long. CDR3 in amino acids: CASSINRDIYEQYF. In DNA form, the CDR3 reads TGCGCCAGCAGCATAAACCGGGACATCTACGAGCAGTACTTC.

The chain joins TRBV6-5 to TRBJ1-5, with 7 bases identical to TRBD1. The CDR3 sequence is 15 residues long. V lost 5 bases to trimming and J lost 3 bases; unmatched junction nucleotides: 7. CDR1 is MNHEY, CDR2 SVGAGI, per germline. The CDR3, as DNA: TGTGCCAGCAGTCCTACAGGGGCGAACAATCAGCCCCAGCATTTT. Translating it yields CASSPTGANNQPQHF.

The chain recombines TRBV7-9 with TRBJ1-1, with D tentatively TRBD1 (5 bases). This CDR3 region has 13 residues. Germline V gene data show CDR1 as SEHNR and CDR2 as FQNEAQ (reference sequence). The V end was cut by 8 bases, the J end by 1 base, with 11 bases between. CDR3 residues: CASGKQANTEAFF. CDR3 sequence (DNA): TGTGCCAGCGGAAAACAGGCGAACACTGAAGCTTTCTTT.